These 8 T cell receptor beta chains share one sample of origin, sequenced in a study of blood T cell repertoires in COVID-19. Some clones are missing from TCRdb's copy, which holds only in-frame ones; the method was immunoSEQ multiplex PCR. The data contain approximately 290,000 clones, roughly four fifths of them singletons. The sample comprised peripheral blood. The receptors were sampled from a person aged 70 to 85 with COVID-19, enrolled during active disease.

The rearrangement links TRBV18 to TRBJ1-1; the match to TRBD1 covers 8 bases. After removal of 0 bases from V and 0 bases from J, the junction contained 0 bases not matched to a gene. CDR3 length equals 15 residues. Germline CDR1 KGHSH, CDR2 LQKENI. As DNA, the CDR3 is TGTGCCAGCTCACCACCGACAGGGGTGAACACTGAAGCTTTCTTT. Its protein is CASSPPTGVNTEAFF.

This clone was counted a few times. The chain couples TRBV7-9 to TRBJ2-7; 8 positions match TRBD2. The germline V gene encodes CDR1 SEHNR and CDR2 FQNEAQ (reference sequence). The CDR3 covers 13 residues. Trimming cost V 4 bases and J 5 bases; bases outside gene matches: 4. The CDR3, as DNA: TGTGCCAGCAGCTGGCGGGGGGACGACGAGCAGTACTTC. As protein: CASSWRGDDEQYF.

There are a few counts of this clone. J is TRBJ1-3 and V is TRBV2; possible D gene TRBD1, 6 bases. From germline, CDR1 is SNHLY and CDR2 FYNNEI. There are 14 residues in the CDR3. V lost 6 bases and J 1 base, leaving 10 bases between the germline ends. In DNA, the CDR3 is TGTGCCAGCAGCCAACAGGGATCTGGAAACACCATATATTTT. Encoded protein: CASSQQGSGNTIYF.

J is TRBJ2-5 and V is TRBV5-1, with TRBD1 identical over 8 bases. Germline CDR1 is SGHRS and CDR2 is YFSETQ. V was pared by 4 bases and J by 4 bases, with 9 bases of the junction left unmatched. This CDR3 comprises 15 residues. The CDR3 DNA is TGCGCCAGCAGCGTATCGACAGGGGAACTAGAGACCCAGTACTTC. Amino acids: CASSVSTGELETQYF.

This chain joins TRBV2 and TRBJ1-4; D is undetermined. Germline values: CDR1 SNHLY, CDR2 FYNNEI. CDR3 length: 15 residues. Trimming shortened V by 4 bases and J by 5 bases, and 14 bases separated the two germline ends. The CDR3, as DNA: TGTGCCAGCAGTGGCCGGAGGGTAGGGAATGAAAAACTGTTTTTT. It encodes CASSGRRVGNEKLFF.

This clone appeared a single time. The chain joins TRBV5-8 to TRBJ2-5, with D perhaps matching TRBD1 (6 bases). This CDR3 contains 14 residues. The V gene lost 5 bases and the J gene lost 5 bases, with 16 bases spanning the gap. Germline CDR1 is SGHTS and CDR2 is YDEGEE. CDR3 bases: TGTGCCAGCAGTTACCTAGGGGGTGAGGAGACCCAGTACTTC. It encodes CASSYLGGEETQYF.

J is TRBJ2-1 and V is TRBV5-1, with D maybe TRBD1 (6 bases). The CDR3 is made up of 16 amino acids. The germline V gene has CDR1 SGHRS and CDR2 YFSETQ. V was pared by 5 bases and J by 4 bases, with 19 bases between. This chain's CDR3 is CASRFTQDSSYNEQFF. The CDR3 DNA is TGCGCCAGCAGATTTACCCAGGACAGCTCATACAATGAGCAGTTCTTC.

V usage is TRBV28 and J usage is TRBJ1-2, with D possibly TRBD1 on 6 matching bases. CDR1 is MDHEN and CDR2 is SYDVKM in the germline V gene. Trimming removed 6 bases from V and 7 bases from J, with 27 bases in between. The CDR3 covers 17 residues. The CDR3 spells CASRTPTGEQHGGGYTF. Written as DNA, the CDR3 is TGTGCCAGCAGGACACCGACAGGAGAGCAACATGGTGGTGGCTACACCTTC.